Following are 26 T cell receptor beta chains from one sample sequenced in a study of blood T cell repertoires in COVID-19. TCRdb keeps only in-frame clones here, not all; method: immunoSEQ multiplex PCR. The data show 56,000 or so clones, roughly 84% seen once. Material for sequencing was peripheral blood. The receptors come from a woman of 80 years or more with acute or convalescent COVID-19.

J is TRBJ2-7 and V is TRBV6-6, with a weak D call TRBD1 (6 bases). The CDR3 is 16 residues long. Per germline, CDR1 MNHNY and CDR2 SVGAGI (reference sequence). V lost 0 bases, J lost 1 base, and 13 bases lay in between. CDR3 protein: CASSYSLKGVSYEQYF. The CDR3 nucleotides read TGTGCCAGCAGTTACTCGTTGAAGGGGGTATCCTACGAGCAGTACTTC.

The chain has TRBV30 and TRBJ1-2, with 10 bases fitting TRBD1. V shed 4 bases and J 8 bases; nucleotides not matched to a gene: 19. Germline-derived CDR1 and CDR2 are GTSNPN and SVGIG (reference sequence). This CDR3 comprises 17 residues. The CDR3 DNA reads as TGTGCCTGGACCAAGGGGGGACAGGGGCAGTCTCCTAGAGGCTACACCTTC. Its protein product is CAWTKGGQGQSPRGYTF.

The rearrangement uses TRBV29-1 and TRBJ1-1, with 9 bases identical to TRBD1. CDR1 is SQVTM, CDR2 ANQGSEA, per germline. The CDR3 extends over 15 amino acids. J lost 2 bases, V lost 6 bases, and 10 bases had no gene match. The DNA of the CDR3 is TGCAGCGTCTCGGGGGGACAGGGCCTAAACACTGAAGCTTTCTTT. Translating gives CSVSGGQGLNTEAFF.

V and J are TRBV6-6 and TRBJ1-2; 8 bases line up with TRBD1. J lost 8 bases, V lost 8 bases, and 10 bases had no gene match. The germline V gene encodes CDR1 MNHNY and CDR2 SVGAGI (reference sequence). This CDR3 comprises 13 residues. CDR3 sequence (DNA): TGTGCCAGCGCTGGCGACAGGGGATACGGCTACACCTTC. Translating gives CASAGDRGYGYTF.

This clone appeared a single time. The chain couples TRBV4-1 to TRBJ2-7; 9 nucleotides line up with TRBD1. CDR1 is MGHRA and CDR2 is YSYEKL in the germline V gene. Trimming at V came to 3 bases and at J to 2 bases, leaving 8 bases not matched to a gene. The CDR3 covers 16 residues. This chain's CDR3 is CASSQVPGQGPYEQYF. The CDR3, as DNA: TGCGCCAGCAGCCAGGTTCCGGGACAGGGTCCCTACGAGCAGTACTTC.

V and J are TRBV4-1 and TRBJ2-7; D possibly corresponds to TRBD2 (7 bases). Per germline, CDR1 MGHRA and CDR2 YSYEKL. Trimming left V 4 bases short and J 6 bases short, with 16 bases between. There are 14 residues in the CDR3. CDR3 in amino acids: CASSREGGLGEQYF. The CDR3 DNA is TGCGCCAGCAGCCGCGAGGGGGGGTTAGGCGAGCAGTACTTC.

CDR3 sequence reads: CASSIGANTEAFF. CDR3 nucleotide sequence: TGTGCCAGTAGTATAGGGGCAAACACTGAAGCTTTCTTT. This chain connects TRBV19 to TRBJ1-1; D is ambiguous. V shed 1 base and J shed 2 bases, with 5 bases lying between them. Germline assignment: CDR1 LNHDA and CDR2 SQIVND (reference sequence). The CDR3 contains 13 residues.

V gene TRBV9 combines with J gene TRBJ1-3; a weak D match, TRBD1 (6 bases). V was trimmed by 6 bases and J by 0 bases, leaving 10 bases between them. Germline V CDR1 and CDR2: SGDLS, YYNGEE. The CDR3 sequence is 14 residues long. Here the CDR3 reads CASTQTGSGNTIYF. The CDR3 coding sequence is TGTGCCAGCACTCAGACAGGCTCTGGAAACACCATATATTTT.

V is TRBV5-1 and J is TRBJ1-4, with a tentative D call TRBD1 (5 bases). V was pared by 0 bases and J by 7 bases, with 13 bases between. Germline V gene sequence: CDR1 SGHRS, CDR2 YFSETQ. The CDR3 consists of 15 residues. CDR3 amino acids: CASSLAVGAGEKLFF. CDR3 nucleotides: TGCGCCAGCAGCTTGGCCGTAGGGGCTGGTGAAAAACTGTTTTTT.

The chain couples TRBV11-3 to TRBJ1-1, with a possible D match to TRBD1 (6 bases). The germline V gene encodes CDR1 SGHNT and CDR2 YENEEA. There are 12 residues in the CDR3. The germline V and J ends were trimmed by 1 base and 8 bases, with 8 bases remaining between them. The CDR3 sequence is CASSLVTGEAFF. CDR3 in DNA: TGTGCCAGCAGCTTAGTCACAGGGGAAGCTTTCTTT.

The CDR3 is CASSTIGGQETQYF. The DNA of the CDR3 is TGTGCCAGTAGTACTATTGGGGGGCAAGAGACCCAGTACTTC. This sequence joins TRBV19 and TRBJ2-5, with D maybe TRBD2 (6 bases). The CDR3 totals 14 residues. CDR1 LNHDA and CDR2 SQIVND come from the germline V gene (reference sequence). V was trimmed by 4 bases and J by 2 bases, leaving 11 bases between them.

The chain is built from TRBV9 and TRBJ2-5, with 9 bases lining up with TRBD2. The germline V gene encodes CDR1 SGDLS and CDR2 YYNGEE. The trim removed 0 bases at V and 5 bases at J, leaving 5 bases unmatched. The CDR3 consists of 15 residues. CDR3: CASSVGGGAWETQYF. The CDR3 DNA reads as TGTGCCAGCAGCGTAGGCGGGGGGGCCTGGGAGACCCAGTACTTC.

The gene calls are TRBV7-9 and TRBJ1-1, with a possible D match to TRBD1 (6 bases). Germline lookup yields CDR1 SEHNR and CDR2 FQNEAQ (reference sequence). V lost 3 bases and J lost 1, with 9 bases in between. The CDR3 length is 14 residues. For the CDR3, the DNA is TGTGCCAGCAGCTTCACACAGGGGAACACTGAAGCTTTCTTT. Translating it yields CASSFTQGNTEAFF.

The chain has TRBV10-1 and TRBJ1-3, with no clear D. V was trimmed by 7 bases and J by 9 bases, leaving 13 bases between them. The CDR3 has 12 amino acids. The germline V gene has CDR1 WNHNN and CDR2 SYGVQD (reference sequence). The CDR3, as DNA: TGCGCCAGCAACGAGAAGCCCCGCACCATATATTTT. Amino acids: CASNEKPRTIYF.

J is TRBJ1-2 and V is TRBV19, with TRBD1 matching 7 bases. Germline V gene data show CDR1 as LNHDA and CDR2 as SQIVND (reference sequence). Trimming cost V 1 base and J 4 bases; bases outside gene matches: 3. This CDR3 is built from 14 residues. This CDR3 is CASSIAGTAYGYTF. CDR3 in DNA: TGTGCCAGTAGTATAGCAGGGACAGCCTATGGCTACACCTTC.

This chain joins TRBV29-1 and TRBJ2-3, with D possibly matching TRBD1 (8 bases). Per germline, CDR1 SQVTM and CDR2 ANQGSEA. The CDR3 totals 18 residues. V lost 5 bases and J lost 9, with 33 bases in between. This CDR3 reads CSVRDRIHPRGASNTQYF. Written as DNA, the CDR3 is TGCAGCGTTCGGGACAGGATTCACCCTCGGGGGGCCAGTAACACGCAGTATTTT.

The chain is built from TRBV4-1 and TRBJ1-2, with D tentatively TRBD1 (6 bases). The germline V gene has CDR1 MGHRA and CDR2 YSYEKL. The V and J ends lost 4 bases and 4 bases respectively, with 13 bases between them. CDR3 length: 14 residues. The CDR3 reads CASSPQTGLYGYTF. The CDR3 DNA follows: TGCGCCAGCAGCCCCCAAACAGGGCTCTATGGCTACACCTTC.

This clone was seen a handful of times. The V call is TRBV18, the J call TRBJ1-2, with a tentative D call TRBD1 (5 bases). The CDR3 runs to 16 residues. Per the germline V gene, CDR1 is KGHSH and CDR2 is LQKENI. V gave up 5 bases and J gave up 1 base, with 17 bases separating them. DNA for the CDR3: TGTGCCAGCTCATACCGACAGAGCGATCTTAACTATGGCTACACCTTC. This gives the protein CASSYRQSDLNYGYTF.

The rearrangement joins TRBV19 to TRBJ1-2; unclear D gene. CDR3 length: 14 residues. Germline V CDR1 and CDR2: LNHDA, SQIVND (reference sequence). V was clipped by 7 bases and J by 0 bases, with 12 bases between them. CDR3 sequence (DNA): TGTGCCAGTAATCCGGGAATCCCTAACTATGGCTACACCTTC. Protein product: CASNPGIPNYGYTF. The full variable domain, with the rest looked up from reference TRBV19 and TRBJ1-2, is DGGITQSPKYLFRKEGQNVTLSCEQNLNHDAMYWYRQDPGQGLRLIYYSQIVNDFQKGDIAEGYSVSREKKESFPLTVTSAQKNPTAFYLCASNPGIPNYGYTFGSGTRLTVV.

V is TRBV6-5 and J is TRBJ1-1, with D tentatively TRBD1 (6 bases). The CDR3 extends over 14 amino acids. V lost 7 bases and J 1 base, leaving 13 bases between the germline ends. Germline assignment: CDR1 MNHEY and CDR2 SVGAGI. CDR3: CASIRGGRNTEAFF. The CDR3 DNA follows: TGTGCCAGCATCCGGGGGGGCCGGAACACTGAAGCTTTCTTT.

This chain joins TRBV5-1 and TRBJ1-1, with D perhaps matching TRBD1 (5 bases). CDR1 and CDR2 (germline): SGHRS, YFSETQ. Trimming removed 2 bases from V and 3 bases from J, with 11 bases in between. This CDR3 is built from 14 residues. The CDR3 coding sequence is TGCGCCAGCAGCTTCCAGGGTCAAGACACTGAAGCTTTCTTT. It yields the protein CASSFQGQDTEAFF.

The rearrangement uses TRBV19 and TRBJ2-5; 8 bases map to TRBD2. The CDR3 has 16 residues. The V and J ends lost 5 bases and 5 bases, in that order; junction bases with no gene match: 13. Germline CDR1 is LNHDA and CDR2 is SQIVND (reference sequence). The DNA of the CDR3 is TGTGCCAGTAGTTCCCGAACCCGGGGGGGCCAGGAGACCCAGTACTTC. This translates into CASSSRTRGGQETQYF.

The chain joins TRBV27 to TRBJ2-1, with 13 bases fitting TRBD2. With 5 bases clipped from V and 5 bases from J, the junction kept 6 bases outside the gene matches. The CDR3 has 16 residues. Germline CDR1 and CDR2: MNHEY and SMNVEV (reference sequence). CDR3 nucleotides: TGTGCCAGCAGTAGAGCAGGGACTAGCGGGGACAATGAGCAGTTCTTC. This sequence encodes CASSRAGTSGDNEQFF.

There are a few counts of this clone. The chain combines TRBV19 with TRBJ1-2; TRBD1 matches 8 bases. The CDR3 is 15 amino acids. Unmatched junction bases numbered 14, after V lost 6 bases and J lost 8 bases. Germline V gene sequence: CDR1 LNHDA, CDR2 SQIVND (reference sequence). The CDR3 loop is CASSTRQGRREGYTF. The DNA of the CDR3 is TGTGCCAGTAGCACGAGACAGGGGCGCCGAGAGGGCTACACCTTC.

The V and J genes are TRBV7-9 and TRBJ2-1; TRBD2 matches at 9 bases. Germline CDR1 SEHNR, CDR2 FQNEAQ (reference sequence). V trimming: 5 bases; J trimming: 1 base; junction bases outside the gene matches: 12. The CDR3 spans 18 residues. CDR3 sequence reads: CASSPRLTSGRSYNEQFF. CDR3 DNA: TGTGCCAGCAGCCCGCGACTAACTAGCGGGCGTTCCTACAATGAGCAGTTCTTC.

As regards this clone: This sample includes further DNA sequences coding for the same CDR3. The CDR3 here is CASSVAGSGNTIYF. The CDR3 DNA sequence: TGTGCCAGCAGCGTAGCAGGGTCTGGAAACACCATATATTTT. The chain carries TRBV9 and TRBJ1-3; a possible D gene is TRBD1 (5 bases). Germline V lookup: CDR1 SGDLS, CDR2 YYNGEE. V lost 0 bases to trimming and J lost 1 base, with 5 bases between them. This CDR3 comprises 14 residues. Full variable domain (rest looked up from reference TRBV9 and TRBJ1-3): DSGVTQTPKHLITATGQRVTLRCSPRSGDLSVYWYQQSLDQGLQFLIQYYNGEERAKGNILERFSAQQFPDLHSELNLSSLELGDSALYFCASSVAGSGNTIYFGEGSWLTVV.